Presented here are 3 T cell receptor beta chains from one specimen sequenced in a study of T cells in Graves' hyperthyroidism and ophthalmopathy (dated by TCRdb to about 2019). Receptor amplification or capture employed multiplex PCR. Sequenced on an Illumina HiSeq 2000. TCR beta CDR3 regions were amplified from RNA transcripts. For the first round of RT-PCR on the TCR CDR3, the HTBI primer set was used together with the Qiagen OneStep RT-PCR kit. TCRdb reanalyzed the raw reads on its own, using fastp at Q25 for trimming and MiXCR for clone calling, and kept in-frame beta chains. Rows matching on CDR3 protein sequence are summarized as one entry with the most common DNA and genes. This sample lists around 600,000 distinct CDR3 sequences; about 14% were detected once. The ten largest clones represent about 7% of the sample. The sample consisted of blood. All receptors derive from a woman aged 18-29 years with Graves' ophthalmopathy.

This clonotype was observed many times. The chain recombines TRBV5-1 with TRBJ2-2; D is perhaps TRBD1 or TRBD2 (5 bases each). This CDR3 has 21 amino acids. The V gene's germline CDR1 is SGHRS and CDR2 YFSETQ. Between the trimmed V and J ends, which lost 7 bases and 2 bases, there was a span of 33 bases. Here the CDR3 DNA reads TGCGCCAGCGCCGAAGGGGTGAAACGAGGGGAACGGGCGAGAAACACCGGGGAGCTGTTTTTT. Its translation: CASAEGVKRGERARNTGELFF.

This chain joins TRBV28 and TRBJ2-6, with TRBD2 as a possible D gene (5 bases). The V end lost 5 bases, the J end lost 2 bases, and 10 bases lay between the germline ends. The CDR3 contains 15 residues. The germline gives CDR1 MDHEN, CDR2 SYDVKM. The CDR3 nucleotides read TGTGCCAGCAGTCGGGGAAGCGCTGGGGCCAACGTCCTGACTTTC. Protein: CASSRGSAGANVLTF. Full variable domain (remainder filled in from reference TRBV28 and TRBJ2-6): DVKVTQSSRYLVKRTGEKVFLECVQDMDHENMFWYRQDPGLGLRLIYFSYDVKMKEKGDIPEGYSVSREKKERFSLILESASTNQTSMYLCASSRGSAGANVLTFGAGSRLTVL.

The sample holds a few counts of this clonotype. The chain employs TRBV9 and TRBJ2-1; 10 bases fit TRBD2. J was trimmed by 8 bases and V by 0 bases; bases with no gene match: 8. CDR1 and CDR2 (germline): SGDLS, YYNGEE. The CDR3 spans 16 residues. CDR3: CASSVDFSGREDEQFF. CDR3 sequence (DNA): TGTGCCAGCAGCGTAGATTTCAGCGGGAGGGAGGATGAGCAGTTCTTC.